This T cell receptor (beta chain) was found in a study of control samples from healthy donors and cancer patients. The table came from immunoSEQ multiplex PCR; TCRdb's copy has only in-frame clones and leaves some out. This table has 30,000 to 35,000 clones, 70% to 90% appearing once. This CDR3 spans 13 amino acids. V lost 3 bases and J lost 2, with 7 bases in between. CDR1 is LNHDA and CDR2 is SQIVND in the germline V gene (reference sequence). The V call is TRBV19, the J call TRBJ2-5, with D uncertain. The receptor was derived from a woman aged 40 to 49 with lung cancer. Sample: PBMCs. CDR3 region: CASSMLLQETQYF. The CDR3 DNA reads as TGTGCCAGTAGTATGCTCCTTCAAGAGACCCAGTACTTC.